The clone carrying this T cell receptor beta chain was seen only a few times. The antigen is not known. A much larger clone sits a single nucleotide away, making a read error possible. Looked up from germline, CDR1 is DFQATT and CDR2 is SNEGSKA (reference sequence). The CDR3 loop spans 14 amino acids. This sample was taken from a study of post-analysis software for immune sequencing data. Study summary: The study covered relapsing-remitting, secondary progressive and progressive-relapsing courses of multiple sclerosis. Study-level findings and limits: Among multiple sclerosis patients, normalized Chao1 diversity was significantly below that of controls. Under the F measure, samples that were prepared in one batch clustered strongly together. In patients, about 5 TRBV segments were more frequent than in controls, with TRBV5-6, TRBV5-1 and TRBV20-1 among them.

Included in the TCR beta cDNA libraries were unique molecular identifiers. Each CDR3 protein gets one entry after TCRdb re-called the PCR reads with MiXCR. The sample lists a few hundred thousand distinct CDR3 sequences, about 40% occurring once. The V call is TRBV20-1, the J call TRBJ1-4; the D is unclear. This clonotype was sampled from a girl between 5 and 17 years old with multiple sclerosis. Specimen: blood. CDR3 residues: CSATRTDSNEKRFF. DNA of the CDR3: TGCAGTGCAACGCGGACGGATTCTAATGAAAAACGGTTTTTT.